This TCR beta chain was identified during a study of patients and donors after allogeneic stem cell transplantation. One entry per CDR3 protein, called by TCRdb with MiXCR from the RT-PCR reads. The sample records more than 850,000 distinct CDR3 sequences, around 17% being singletons. This clonotype was observed a handful of times. The CDR3 consists of 11 residues. V was trimmed by 8 bases and J by 8 bases, leaving 10 bases between them. Germline values: CDR1 ENHRY, CDR2 SYGVKD. The sequenced sample was blood, either unsorted or a sorted T cell fraction (not recorded which). The receptor comes from a human donor who was either an allogeneic HSCT recipient or a stem cell or donor lymphocyte infusion donor (not recorded which). It is not recorded whose cells these are; they may come from a transplant donor. V gene TRBV10-3 combines with J gene TRBJ2-1; D remains unclear. The CDR3: CAIGTGDEQFF. The CDR3 DNA follows: TGTGCCATCGGTACTGGGGATGAGCAGTTCTTC.